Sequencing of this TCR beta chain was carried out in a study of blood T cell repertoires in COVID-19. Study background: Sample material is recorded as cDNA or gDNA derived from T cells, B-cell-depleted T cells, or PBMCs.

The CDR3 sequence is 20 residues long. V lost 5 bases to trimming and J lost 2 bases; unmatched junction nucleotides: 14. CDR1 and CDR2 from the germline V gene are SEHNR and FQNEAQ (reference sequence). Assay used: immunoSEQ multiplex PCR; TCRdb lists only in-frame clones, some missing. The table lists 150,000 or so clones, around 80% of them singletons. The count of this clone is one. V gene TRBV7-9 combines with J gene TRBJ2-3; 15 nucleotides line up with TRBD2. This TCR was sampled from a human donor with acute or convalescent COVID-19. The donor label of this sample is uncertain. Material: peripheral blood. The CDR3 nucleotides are TGTGCCAGCAGCATTTCCACCGGGACTAGCGGGGGGAGTCTCACAGATACGCAGTATTTT. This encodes CASSISTGTSGGSLTDTQYF.